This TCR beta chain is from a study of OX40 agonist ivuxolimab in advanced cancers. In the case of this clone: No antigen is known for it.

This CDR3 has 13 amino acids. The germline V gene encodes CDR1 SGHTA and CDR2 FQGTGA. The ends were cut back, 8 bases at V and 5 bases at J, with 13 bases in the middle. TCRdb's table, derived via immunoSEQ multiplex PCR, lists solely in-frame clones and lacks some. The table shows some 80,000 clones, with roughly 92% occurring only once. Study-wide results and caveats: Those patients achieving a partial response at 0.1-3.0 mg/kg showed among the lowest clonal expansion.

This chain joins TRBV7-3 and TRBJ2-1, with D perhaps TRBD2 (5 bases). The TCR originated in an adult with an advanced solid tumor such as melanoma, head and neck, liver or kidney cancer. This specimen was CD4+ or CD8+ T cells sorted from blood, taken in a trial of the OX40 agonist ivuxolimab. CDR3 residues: CASGGGPNNEQFF. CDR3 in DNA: TGTGCCAGCGGCGGCGGGCCTAACAATGAGCAGTTCTTC.